This T cell receptor (beta chain) originates from a study of blood T cells in healthy people across ages. Comments on this clonotype: A much bigger clone sits one base away, suggesting this may be a read error.

Sample-barcoded 5' priming and a J-beta primer mix drove a second PCR of roughly 6 to 12 cycles. Each CDR3 protein gets one entry after TCRdb re-called the 5' RACE reads with MiXCR. The sample shows around 1,800,000 distinct CDR3 sequences, around 42% of them seen only once. This receptor was identified in a human donor in good health. Source material: blood.

The CDR3 coding sequence is TGCAGCGTTGTTGGGACCCTAGCTTGCGAGCAGTACTTC. It translates to CSVVGTLACEQYF. The V call is TRBV29-1, the J call TRBJ2-7, with D perhaps assigned TRBD1 or TRBD2 (5 bases each). Trimming left V 4 bases short and J 6 bases short, with 16 bases between. CDR1 is SQVTM and CDR2 is ANQGSEA in the germline V gene. The CDR3 is 13 amino acids.